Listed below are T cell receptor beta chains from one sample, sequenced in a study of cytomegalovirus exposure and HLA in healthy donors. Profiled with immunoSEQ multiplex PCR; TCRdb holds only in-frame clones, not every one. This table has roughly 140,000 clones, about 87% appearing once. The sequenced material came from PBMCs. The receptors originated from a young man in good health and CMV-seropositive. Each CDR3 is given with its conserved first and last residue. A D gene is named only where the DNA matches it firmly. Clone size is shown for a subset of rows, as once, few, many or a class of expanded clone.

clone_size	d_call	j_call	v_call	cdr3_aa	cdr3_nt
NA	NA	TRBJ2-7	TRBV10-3	CAISERDSKQYF	TGTGCCATCAGTGAGCGCGACAGTAAGCAGTACTTC
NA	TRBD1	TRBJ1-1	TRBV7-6	CASSLGTDQNTEAFF	TGTGCCAGCAGCTTGGGGACAGACCAGAACACTGAAGCTTTCTTT
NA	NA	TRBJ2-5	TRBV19	CASSPRGLETQYF	TGTGCCAGTAGCCCCAGGGGCCTGGAGACCCAGTACTTC
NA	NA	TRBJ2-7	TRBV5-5	CASSSAPDRSYEQYF	TGTGCCAGCAGCTCCGCCCCGGACAGATCCTACGAGCAGTACTTC
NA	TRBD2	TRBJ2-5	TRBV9	CASSPRLAGGRSETQYF	TGTGCCAGCAGCCCTCGACTAGCGGGGGGGAGAAGTGAGACCCAGTACTTC
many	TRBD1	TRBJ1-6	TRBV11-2	CASSLAYNRGQSYNSPLHF	TGTGCCAGCAGCTTAGCCTACAACAGGGGGCAAAGCTATAATTCACCCCTCCACTTT
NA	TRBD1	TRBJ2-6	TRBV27	CASSGTGRSGANVLTF	TGTGCCAGCAGTGGGACAGGGCGCTCTGGGGCCAACGTCCTGACTTTC
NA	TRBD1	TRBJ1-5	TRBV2	CASSHHGQGYSNQPQHF	TGTGCCAGCAGTCACCATGGACAGGGGTATAGCAATCAGCCCCAGCATTTT
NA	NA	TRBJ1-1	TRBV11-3	CASSLAMNTEAFF	TGTGCCAGCAGCTTAGCAATGAACACTGAAGCTTTCTTT
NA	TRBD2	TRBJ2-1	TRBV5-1	CASSPLGLAGYNEQFF	TGCGCCAGCAGCCCCCTCGGACTAGCGGGATACAATGAGCAGTTCTTC
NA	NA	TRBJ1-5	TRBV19	CASSIGLAGVFNQPQHF	TGTGCCAGTAGTATTGGGCTTGCAGGGGTGTTTAATCAGCCCCAGCATTTT
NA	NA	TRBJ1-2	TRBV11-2	CASSLGGWSYTF	TGTGCCAGCAGCTTGGGGGGATGGAGCTACACCTTC
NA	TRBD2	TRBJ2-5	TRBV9	CASSLGGLAGKETQYF	TGTGCCAGCAGCCTTGGGGGACTAGCCGGAAAAGAGACCCAGTACTTC
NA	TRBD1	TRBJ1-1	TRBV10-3	CAARQGRNTEAFF	TGTGCCGCCAGACAGGGTCGGAACACTGAAGCTTTCTTT
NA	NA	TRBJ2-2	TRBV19	CASSKGVNHRPGELFF	TGTGCCAGTAGTAAGGGAGTTAACCATCGTCCCGGGGAGCTGTTTTTT
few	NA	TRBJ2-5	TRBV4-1	CASSQGTEETQYF	TGCGCCAGCAGCCAAGGGACTGAAGAGACCCAGTACTTC
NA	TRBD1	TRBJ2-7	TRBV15	CATSRDPGQGTYEQYF	TGTGCCACCAGCAGAGATCCAGGACAGGGTACCTACGAGCAGTACTTC
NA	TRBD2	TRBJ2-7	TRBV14	CASRGLAGGSSYEQYF	TGTGCCAGCCGGGGACTAGCGGGAGGGAGCTCCTACGAGCAGTACTTC
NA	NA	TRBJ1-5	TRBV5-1	CASSRLSYGHGQPQHF	TGCGCCAGCAGCCGACTTTCCTATGGTCATGGTCAGCCCCAGCATTTT
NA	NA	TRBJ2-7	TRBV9	CASSVDGGRVSYEQYF	TGTGCCAGCAGCGTAGATGGTGGCAGGGTTAGCTACGAGCAGTACTTC
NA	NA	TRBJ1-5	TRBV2	CASKGGQGHSNQPQHF	TGTGCCTCCAAGGGAGGCCAGGGCCATAGCAATCAGCCCCAGCATTTT
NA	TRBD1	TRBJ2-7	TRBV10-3	CAIGNRGSEQYF	TGTGCCATCGGGAACAGGGGGAGCGAGCAGTACTTC
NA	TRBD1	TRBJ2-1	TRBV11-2	CASSLAPGQGAVDEQFF	TGTGCCAGCAGCTTAGCGCCGGGACAGGGGGCGGTGGATGAGCAGTTCTTC
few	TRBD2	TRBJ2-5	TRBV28	CASSQRGGQETQYF	TGTGCCAGCAGTCAACGGGGGGGCCAAGAGACCCAGTACTTC
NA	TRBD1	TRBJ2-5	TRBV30	CAWSAYSGGAETQYF	TGTGCCTGGAGTGCTTACTCAGGGGGCGCCGAGACCCAGTACTTC
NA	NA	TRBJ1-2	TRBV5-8	CASSLQGLHYGYTF	TGTGCCAGCAGCTTGCAGGGACTCCACTATGGCTACACCTTC
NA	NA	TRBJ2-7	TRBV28	CASSAQGVGYEQYF	TGTGCCAGCAGCGCCCAGGGCGTGGGCTACGAGCAGTACTTC
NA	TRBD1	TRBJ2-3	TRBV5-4	CASSKGQGSTDTQYF	TGTGCCAGCAGCAAAGGACAGGGGAGCACAGATACGCAGTATTTT
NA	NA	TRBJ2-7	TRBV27	CASKGWVGEQYF	TGTGCCAGCAAGGGGTGGGTCGGCGAGCAGTACTTC
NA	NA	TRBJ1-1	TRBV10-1	CASTRDAGTEAFF	TGCGCCAGCACGCGTGATGCGGGCACTGAAGCTTTCTTT
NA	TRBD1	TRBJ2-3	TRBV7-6	CASSLSTGVTDTQYF	TGTGCCAGCAGCTTATCGACAGGGGTCACAGATACGCAGTATTTT
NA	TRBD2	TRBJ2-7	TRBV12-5	CASGLGLAGGDEQYF	TGTGCTAGTGGTTTGGGACTAGCGGGAGGGGACGAGCAGTACTTC
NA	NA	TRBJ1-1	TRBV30	CAWSGRIVNTEAFF	TGTGCCTGGAGTGGGCGGATAGTAAACACTGAAGCTTTCTTT
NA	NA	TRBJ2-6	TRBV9	CASSAQRTAGANVLTF	TGTGCCAGCAGTGCCCAAAGGACAGCTGGGGCCAACGTCCTGACTTTC
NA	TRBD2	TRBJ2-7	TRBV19	CASSSAGGPTYEQYF	TGTGCCAGTAGTTCTGCGGGAGGTCCAACCTACGAGCAGTACTTC
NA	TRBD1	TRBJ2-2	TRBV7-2	CAGDREDTGELFF	TGTGCCGGAGACAGGGAAGACACCGGGGAGCTGTTTTTT
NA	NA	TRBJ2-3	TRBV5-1	CASSLFQATTDTQYF	TGCGCCAGCAGCTTGTTCCAGGCCACCACAGATACGCAGTATTTT
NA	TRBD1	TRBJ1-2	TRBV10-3	CAIRTLKGARGYTF	TGTGCCATCAGGACCCTGAAGGGGGCGAGGGGCTACACCTTC
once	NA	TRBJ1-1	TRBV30	CAWTLGYTGHTEAFF	TGTGCCTGGACCCTGGGGTACACAGGGCACACTGAAGCTTTCTTT
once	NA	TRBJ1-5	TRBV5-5	CASSAETGMTQPQHF	TGTGCCAGCAGCGCCGAGACAGGTATGACGCAGCCCCAGCATTTT
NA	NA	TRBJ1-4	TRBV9	CASSDLGEKLFF	TGTGCCAGCAGCGACCTCGGTGAAAAACTGTTTTTT
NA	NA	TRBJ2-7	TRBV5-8	CASSLRGHYEQYF	TGTGCCAGCAGCTTGCGTGGCCACTACGAGCAGTACTTC
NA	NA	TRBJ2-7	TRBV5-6	CASSFSDEQYF	TGTGCCAGCAGCTTTTCGGACGAGCAGTACTTC
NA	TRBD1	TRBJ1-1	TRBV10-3	CAISGRGEYTEAFF	TGTGCCATCAGTGGCAGGGGGGAGTACACTGAAGCTTTCTTT
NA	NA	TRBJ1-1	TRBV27	CASSLGGENTEAFF	TGTGCCAGCAGTTTAGGGGGGGAGAACACTGAAGCTTTCTTT
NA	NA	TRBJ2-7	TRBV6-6	CASSPFSDRRYEQYF	TGTGCCAGCAGTCCCTTCTCTGACAGGCGCTACGAGCAGTACTTC
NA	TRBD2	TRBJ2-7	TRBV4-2	CASSQAASGSYEQYF	TGTGCCAGCAGCCAAGCGGCTAGCGGTAGCTACGAGCAGTACTTC
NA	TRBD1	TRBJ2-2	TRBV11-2	CASSLGTGFGELFF	TGTGCCAGCAGCCTCGGGACAGGGTTCGGGGAGCTGTTTTTT
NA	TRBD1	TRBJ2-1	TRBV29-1	CSGGQGAVNEQFF	TGCAGCGGCGGACAGGGGGCGGTCAATGAGCAGTTCTTC
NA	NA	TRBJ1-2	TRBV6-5	CASSYGGPNYGYTF	TGTGCCAGCAGTTACGGCGGTCCTAACTATGGCTACACCTTC
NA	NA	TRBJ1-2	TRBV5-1	CASSHSVYGYTF	TGCGCCAGCAGTCACTCCGTCTATGGCTACACCTTC
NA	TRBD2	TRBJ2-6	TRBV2	CASRGGSSGANVLTF	TGTGCCAGCAGGGGGGGGAGCTCTGGGGCCAACGTCCTGACTTTC